What follows are 5 T cell receptor beta chains derived from one specimen sequenced in a study of T cells after yellow fever vaccination. TCRdb processed the 5' RACE reads anew with MiXCR; each CDR3 protein has one entry. The data hold about 120,000 distinct CDR3 sequences, with 8% to 9.5% observed a single time. The source material was CD8+ T cells sorted from PBMCs, sampled 45 days after the yellow fever booster vaccination. The receptors shown here come from a man younger than 40 who received the YFV17D yellow fever vaccine.

This clonotype was seen more than once but under ten times. The genes are TRBV7-9 and TRBJ2-3; D call uncertain. The CDR3 extends over 14 amino acids. CDR1 is SEHNR and CDR2 is FQNEAQ in the germline V gene (reference sequence). Trimming left V 2 bases short and J 2 bases short, with 8 bases between. The DNA for the CDR3 is TGTGCCAGCAGCTTACCTAGGTACACAGATACGCAGTATTTT. Translation: CASSLPRYTDTQYF.

By share, this clonotype ranks as medium-sized (0.01 to 0.1%). The chain uses TRBV7-9 and TRBJ2-1; 15 bases are shared with TRBD2. CDR3 length equals 22 residues. The ends lost 1 base at V and 9 bases at J; junction bases unmatched: 22. Per germline, CDR1 SEHNR and CDR2 FQNEAQ (reference sequence). CDR3 in amino acids: CASSLGGFSDNRTSGRATEQFF. In nucleotides, the CDR3 is TGTGCCAGCAGCTTAGGAGGTTTTTCCGACAACCGGACTAGCGGGAGGGCCACTGAGCAGTTCTTC.

This clonotype showed up just a few times. The J gene is TRBJ2-7, the V gene TRBV29-1, with D perhaps TRBD1 or TRBD2 (5 bases each). With 0 bases removed from V and 3 bases from J, the gap between germline ends came to 12 bases. The CDR3 covers 14 residues. Germline V CDR1 and CDR2: SQVTM, ANQGSEA. The CDR3 sequence is CSVEDTGPGYEQYF. The DNA of the CDR3 is TGCAGCGTTGAAGATACGGGACCGGGCTACGAGCAGTACTTC.

This clonotype was seen many times. The chain carries TRBV12-3 or TRBV12-4 and TRBJ2-5; TRBD2 might be the D (5 bases). The CDR3 consists of 12 residues. The ends were cut back, 7 bases at V and 1 base at J, with 7 bases in the middle. Here the CDR3 DNA reads TGTGCCAGCAAACTAGTCCAAGAGACCCAGTACTTC. It yields the protein CASKLVQETQYF.

This clonotype came up a few times. The rearrangement joins TRBV11-2 to TRBJ2-1; D might be TRBD1 (5 bases). V dropped 1 base and J dropped 8 bases, with 9 bases sitting between them. The CDR3 totals 13 residues. Per the germline V gene, CDR1 is SGHAT and CDR2 is FQNNGV. CDR3 nucleotide sequence: TGTGCCAGCAGCTTAGGCAGGGTTTATGAGCAGTTCTTC. This gives the protein CASSLGRVYEQFF. Looking up the rest from reference TRBV11-2 and TRBJ2-1 gives the full variable domain: EAGVAQSPRYKIIEKRQSVAFWCNPISGHATLYWYQQILGQGPKLLIQFQNNGVVDDSQLPKDRFSAERLKGVDSTLKIQPAKLEDSAVYLCASSLGRVYEQFFGPGTRLTVL.